This T cell receptor beta chain was profiled in a study of shared clonotypes between healthy human individuals. As for the study in general: Those who served as donors were a couple of women and a few men between the ages of 18 and 49. The study's findings and limits: Enrolling few donors narrowed the genetic and exposure-history diversity that was represented. Compared with clonotypes that all four donors shared, non-shared clonotypes had lower generation probabilities.

Trimming left V 3 bases short and J 5 bases short, with 10 bases between. CDR3 length equals 13 residues. Germline V gene data show CDR1 as MNHEY and CDR2 as SMNVEV (reference sequence). TCRdb's table, derived via immunoSEQ multiplex PCR, lists solely in-frame clones and lacks some. This repertoire shows over 2 million clones, 85% to 95% found once; its top ten account for 0.13%. With regard to this clone: Its cognate antigen is unknown.

Memory CD4+ cells were the fraction left after CD45RA+ naive selection. The chain carries TRBV27 and TRBJ2-5; the D is unclear. The sequence derives from a man aged 18 to 29 in good health. The sequenced sample was naive CD4+ T cells sorted from blood. This sample's subset: CD45RA+ positively selected. CDR3 sequence reads: CASSFLASETQYF. The CDR3 DNA reads TGTGCCAGCAGTTTTTTAGCCTCCGAGACCCAGTACTTC.